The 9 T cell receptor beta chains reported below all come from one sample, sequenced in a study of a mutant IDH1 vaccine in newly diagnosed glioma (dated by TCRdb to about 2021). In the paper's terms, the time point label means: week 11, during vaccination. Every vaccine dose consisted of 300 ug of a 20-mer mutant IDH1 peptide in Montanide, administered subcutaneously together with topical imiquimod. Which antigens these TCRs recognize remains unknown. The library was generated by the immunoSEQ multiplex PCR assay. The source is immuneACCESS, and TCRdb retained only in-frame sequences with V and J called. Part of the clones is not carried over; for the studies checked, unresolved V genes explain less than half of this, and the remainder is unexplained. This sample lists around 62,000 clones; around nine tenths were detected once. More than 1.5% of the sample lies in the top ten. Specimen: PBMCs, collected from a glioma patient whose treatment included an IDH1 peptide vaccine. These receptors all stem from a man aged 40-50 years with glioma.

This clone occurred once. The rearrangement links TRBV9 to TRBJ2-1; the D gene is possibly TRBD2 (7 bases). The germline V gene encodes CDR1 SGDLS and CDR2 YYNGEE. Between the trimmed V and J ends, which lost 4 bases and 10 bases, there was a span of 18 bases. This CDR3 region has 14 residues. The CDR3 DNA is TGTGCCAGCAGCCCCCTCGGGGGGCCAAACGAGCAGTTCTTC. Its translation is CASSPLGGPNEQFF.

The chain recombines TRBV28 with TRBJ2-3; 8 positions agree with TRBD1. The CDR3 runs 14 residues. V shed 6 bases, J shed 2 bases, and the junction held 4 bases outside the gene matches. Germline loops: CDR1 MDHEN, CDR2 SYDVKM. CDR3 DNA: TGTGCCAGCAGCCCGACAGGGGCCACAGATACGCAGTATTTT. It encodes CASSPTGATDTQYF.

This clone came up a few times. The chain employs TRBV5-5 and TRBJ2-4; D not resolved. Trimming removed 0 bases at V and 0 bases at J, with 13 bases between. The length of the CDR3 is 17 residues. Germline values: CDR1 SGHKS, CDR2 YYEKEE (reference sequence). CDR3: CASSLAYRSLAKNIQYF. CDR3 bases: TGTGCCAGCAGCTTGGCCTATCGCAGTCTAGCCAAAAACATTCAGTACTTC.

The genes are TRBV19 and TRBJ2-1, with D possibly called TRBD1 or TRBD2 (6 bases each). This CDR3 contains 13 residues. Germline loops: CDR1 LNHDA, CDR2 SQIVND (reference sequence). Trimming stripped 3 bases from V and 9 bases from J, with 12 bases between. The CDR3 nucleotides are TGTGCCAGTAGTATTGGAGGGGGAGGTGAGCAGTTCTTC. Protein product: CASSIGGGGEQFF.

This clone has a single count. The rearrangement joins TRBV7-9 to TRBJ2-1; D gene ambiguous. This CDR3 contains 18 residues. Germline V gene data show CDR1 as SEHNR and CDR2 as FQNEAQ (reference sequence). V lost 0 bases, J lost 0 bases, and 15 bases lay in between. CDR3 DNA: TGTGCCAGCAGCTTAGCGGGTGTAGCTTCAAGCTCCTACAATGAGCAGTTCTTC. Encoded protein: CASSLAGVASSSYNEQFF.

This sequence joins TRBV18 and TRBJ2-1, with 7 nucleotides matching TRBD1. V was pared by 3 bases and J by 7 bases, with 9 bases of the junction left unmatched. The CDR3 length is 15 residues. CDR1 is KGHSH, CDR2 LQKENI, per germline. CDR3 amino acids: CASSPYRGRENEQFF. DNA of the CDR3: TGTGCCAGCTCACCGTACAGGGGTAGGGAGAATGAGCAGTTCTTC.

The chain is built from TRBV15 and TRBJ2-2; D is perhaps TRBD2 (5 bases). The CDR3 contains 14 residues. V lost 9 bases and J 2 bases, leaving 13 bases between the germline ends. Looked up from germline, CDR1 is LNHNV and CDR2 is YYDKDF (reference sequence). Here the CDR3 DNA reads TGTGCCACTGGACCGGACTCAAACACCGGGGAGCTGTTTTTT. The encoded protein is CATGPDSNTGELFF.

DNA for the CDR3: TGCGCCAGCAGCCCGGGACACGCCGGAAACACCATATATTTT. Translation: CASSPGHAGNTIYF. V usage is TRBV5-1 and J usage is TRBJ1-3; TRBD1 might be the D (6 bases). The CDR3 totals 14 residues. Trimming shortened V by 4 bases and J by 4 bases, and 12 bases separated the two germline ends. The germline V gene encodes CDR1 SGHRS and CDR2 YFSETQ.

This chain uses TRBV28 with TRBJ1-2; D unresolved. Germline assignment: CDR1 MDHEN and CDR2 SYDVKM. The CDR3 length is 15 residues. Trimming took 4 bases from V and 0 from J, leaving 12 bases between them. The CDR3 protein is CASSSPAQANYGYTF. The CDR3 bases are TGTGCCAGCAGTTCCCCGGCCCAAGCTAACTATGGCTACACCTTC.